This T cell receptor (beta chain) stems from a study of cytotoxic CD8 clonotypes in ibrutinib-treated CLL. Study-wide points: Exceeding age-matched healthy donors, baseline clonality also tracked the counts of circulating CD8+ T cells. Having risen at ibrutinib response, clonality had fallen back toward baseline by progression.

The CDR3 consists of 16 residues. Germline V lookup: CDR1 MDHEN, CDR2 SYDVKM. Trimming at V came to 6 bases and at J to 5 bases, leaving 15 bases not matched to a gene. The protocol was immunoSEQ multiplex PCR, while the TCRdb copy is restricted to in-frame clones and leaves out a portion. The data hold about 270,000 clones, with around 77% observed a single time. Library input was around 2 micrograms of DNA from cryopreserved PBMCs. A remark on this clone: Its antigen is not identified.

The origin of this receptor is a human donor with chronic lymphocytic leukemia. The rearrangement links TRBV28 to TRBJ2-7, with 8 bases fitting TRBD1. This sample comprised PBMCs, obtained at disease progression, from a patient treated with ibrutinib. The CDR3 region is CASRLGQGAGQNEQYF. The CDR3 DNA reads TGTGCCAGCAGACTAGGACAGGGTGCGGGTCAGAACGAGCAGTACTTC.